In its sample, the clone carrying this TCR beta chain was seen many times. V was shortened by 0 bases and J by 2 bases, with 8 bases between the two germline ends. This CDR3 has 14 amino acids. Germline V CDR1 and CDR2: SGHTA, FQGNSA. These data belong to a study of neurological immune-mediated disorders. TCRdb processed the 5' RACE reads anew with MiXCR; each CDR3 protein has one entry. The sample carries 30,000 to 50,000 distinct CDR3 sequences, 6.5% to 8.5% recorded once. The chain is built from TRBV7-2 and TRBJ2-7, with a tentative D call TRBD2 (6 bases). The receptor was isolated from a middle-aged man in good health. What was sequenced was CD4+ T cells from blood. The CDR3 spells CASSLAGGTYEQYF. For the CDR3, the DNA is TGTGCCAGCAGCTTAGCGGGAGGAACCTACGAGCAGTACTTC.